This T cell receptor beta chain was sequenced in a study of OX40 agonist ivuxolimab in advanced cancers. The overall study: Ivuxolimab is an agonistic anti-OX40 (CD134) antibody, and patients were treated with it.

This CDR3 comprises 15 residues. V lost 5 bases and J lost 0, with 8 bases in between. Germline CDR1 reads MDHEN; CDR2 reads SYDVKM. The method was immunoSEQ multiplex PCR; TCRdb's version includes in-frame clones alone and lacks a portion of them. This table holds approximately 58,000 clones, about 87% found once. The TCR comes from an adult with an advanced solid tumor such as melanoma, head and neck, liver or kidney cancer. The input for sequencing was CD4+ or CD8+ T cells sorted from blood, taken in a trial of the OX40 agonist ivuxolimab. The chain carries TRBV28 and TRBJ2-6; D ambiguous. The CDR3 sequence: CASSRTYSGANVLTF. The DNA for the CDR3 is TGTGCCAGCAGTAGGACCTACTCTGGGGCCAACGTCCTGACTTTC.